Given below is one T cell receptor (beta chain) in context. Its specificity is not known. The sample carries other DNA sequences with the same CDR3. The donor cohort consisted entirely of Caucasian adults residing in Nashville, Tennessee. Looked up from germline, CDR1 is SGHVS and CDR2 is FQNEAQ. The CDR3 consists of 14 residues. Trimming left V 2 bases short and J 0 bases short, with 6 bases between. This specimen belongs to a study of shared clonotypes between healthy human individuals. Overall study findings and caveats: The sole specimen, blood, was sampled, and tissue repertoires likely differ. Sequencing depth was predicted to influence how clonotypes are shared among donors. Donors were few, which limited the genetic and exposure-history diversity represented.

Method: immunoSEQ multiplex PCR; TCRdb's copy keeps in-frame clones and lacks some. The sample contains some 500,000 clones, 60% to 80% of which appear only once. Sequenced material: PBMCs. The genes are TRBV7-8 and TRBJ2-3; D not resolved. This TCR was sampled from a woman aged 40-49 years in good health. Some clones in this sample may be carry-over from other donors' samples. The CDR3 is CASSLTSSTDTQYF. CDR3 DNA sequence: TGTGCCAGCAGCTTAACGTCTAGCACAGATACGCAGTATTTT.